This T cell receptor (beta chain) came from a study of blood T cell repertoires in COVID-19. Overall study: Sites across the United States, Italy and Spain contributed samples from acute and convalescent COVID-19. From T cells, B-cell-depleted T cells, or PBMCs came the material, which was cDNA or gDNA.

Germline V lookup: CDR1 MNHEY, CDR2 SVGAGI. The CDR3 has 14 residues. The V and J ends lost 1 base and 7 bases, in that order; junction bases with no gene match: 1. Only in-frame clones appear in the TCRdb table, and some are missing; sequencing was by immunoSEQ multiplex PCR. The table includes a few hundred thousand clones, 70% to 90% detected once. In Seattle, patients joined the study during active infection and were tracked longitudinally. The source is a young man with COVID-19, enrolled during active disease. Sequenced material: peripheral blood. J is TRBJ1-5 and V is TRBV6-5, with 10 nucleotides matching TRBD1. The CDR3 DNA is TGTGCCAGCAGTTACTGGACAGGGGGACAGCCCCAGCATTTT. Translation gives CASSYWTGGQPQHF.